The 8 T cell receptor beta chains listed next were all sequenced from one sample in a study of T cell changes during pregnancy in multiple sclerosis. The repertoire was sequenced with immunoSEQ multiplex PCR; TCRdb's copy has only in-frame clones and lacks some. The table has about 42,000 clones, roughly 80% seen once. The sample consisted of CD4+ T cells from peripheral blood mononuclear cells, taken before pregnancy. These receptors were obtained from a female donor with multiple sclerosis, enrolled in a pregnancy study.

With respect to this clone: A read error may produce the germline difference seen at one junction end. V is TRBV4-2 and J is TRBJ2-1; no definite D call. Germline CDR1 LGHNA, CDR2 YNFKEQ. The CDR3 extends over 15 amino acids. CDR3 nucleotides: TGTGCCAGCAGCCAAGATCAAGCCTCCCACAATGAGCAGTTCTTC. This codes for CASSQDQASHNEQFF.

This clone was observed a handful of times. The V and J genes are TRBV25-1 and TRBJ1-1, with unresolved D. With 5 bases removed from V and 1 base from J, the gap between germline ends came to 8 bases. Germline assignment: CDR1 MGHDK and CDR2 SYGVNS. The CDR3 totals 13 residues. The CDR3: CASSLAGNTEAFF. DNA for the CDR3: TGTGCCAGCAGTCTTGCCGGGAACACTGAAGCTTTCTTT.

V and J are TRBV4-1 and TRBJ2-2; D is unresolved. The CDR3 covers 18 residues. Trimming took off 0 bases at V and 4 bases at J, with 18 bases between the two ends. Looked up from germline, CDR1 is MGHRA and CDR2 is YSYEKL. The DNA of the CDR3 is TGCGCCAGCAGCCAAGAGACCGACCTAGAATCCTTCACCGGGGAGCTGTTTTTT. Its protein product is CASSQETDLESFTGELFF.

The chain carries TRBV6-5 and TRBJ1-4; perhaps TRBD1 as D (6 bases). The CDR3 sequence is 16 residues long. The germline V gene encodes CDR1 MNHEY and CDR2 SVGAGI. Trimming stripped 0 bases from V and 5 bases from J, with 13 bases between. The CDR3 reads CASSYSWGGGNEKLFF. The DNA of the CDR3 is TGTGCCAGCAGTTACTCTTGGGGAGGGGGAAATGAAAAACTGTTTTTT.

The rearrangement joins TRBV5-5 to TRBJ2-1; weak D call: TRBD2 (6 bases). Germline-derived CDR1 and CDR2 are SGHKS and YYEKEE (reference sequence). Trimming left V 1 base short and J 3 bases short, with 14 bases between. The CDR3 is 16 amino acids. The CDR3 loop reads CASSLLRDGLYNEQFF. The CDR3 DNA is TGTGCCAGCAGCTTGTTGCGGGACGGGCTCTACAATGAGCAGTTCTTC.

This rearrangement joins TRBV19 to TRBJ2-1; D remains unclear. Germline CDR1 LNHDA, CDR2 SQIVND (reference sequence). The CDR3 totals 13 residues. V lost 4 bases, J lost 2 bases, and 6 bases lay in between. Here the CDR3 DNA reads TGTGCCAGTAGTAACAGAACCTACAATGAGCAGTTCTTC. Translating it yields CASSNRTYNEQFF. Variable domain in full (rest from reference TRBV19 and TRBJ2-1): DGGITQSPKYLFRKEGQNVTLSCEQNLNHDAMYWYRQDPGQGLRLIYYSQIVNDFQKGDIAEGYSVSREKKESFPLTVTSAQKNPTAFYLCASSNRTYNEQFFGPGTRLTVL.

In its sample, this clone was seen once. The CDR3 sequence: CAWERGTGGEKLFF. For the CDR3, the DNA is TGTGCCTGGGAACGGGGGACAGGGGGGGAAAAACTGTTTTTT. This chain uses TRBV30 with TRBJ1-4; TRBD1 agrees at 11 bases. The CDR3 is 14 residues long. The germline CDR1 and CDR2 sequences are GTSNPN and SVGIG (reference sequence). Unmatched junction bases numbered 7, after V lost 5 bases and J lost 8 bases.

J is TRBJ1-4 and V is TRBV13; D unclear. V was shortened by 10 bases and J by 3 bases, with 15 bases between the two germline ends. Germline CDR1 and CDR2: PRHDT and FYEKMQ (reference sequence). The CDR3 has 14 residues. In DNA, the CDR3 is TGTGCCACCCAACCACGGTCGGCTAATGAAAAACTGTTTTTT. Translated: CATQPRSANEKLFF.